These 2 T cell receptor beta chains were all obtained from the same sample, sequenced in a study of T cells in Graves' hyperthyroidism and ophthalmopathy. TCR beta CDR3 region amplification was performed from RNA transcripts. The HTBI set primed first-round TCR CDR3 RT-PCR. TCRdb re-called the multiplex PCR reads through MiXCR, storing one row per CDR3 protein. This sample has about 770,000 distinct CDR3 sequences, with roughly a sixth found just once. The sequencing input was blood. The receptors come from a woman in her fifties or sixties with Graves' hyperthyroidism that later progressed to Graves' ophthalmopathy.

The chain combines TRBV20-1 with TRBJ2-5; 7 bases fit TRBD2. This CDR3 contains 15 residues. CDR1 and CDR2 from the germline V gene are DFQATT and SNEGSKA (reference sequence). The J segment lost 0 bases and the V segment lost 6 bases, leaving 10 bases of the junction unmatched. In DNA, the CDR3 is TGCAGTGCCACCAAGCGGGGTTGGTACCAAGAGACCCAGTACTTC. This codes for CSATKRGWYQETQYF.

This clonotype was found a few times. CDR3 sequence reads: CSVGVADTEAFF. The CDR3 bases are TGCAGCGTCGGGGTGGCGGACACTGAAGCTTTCTTT. This chain connects TRBV29-1 to TRBJ1-1; D gene uncertain. Germline-derived CDR1 and CDR2 are SQVTM and ANQGSEA. The germline V and J ends were trimmed by 6 bases and 3 bases, with 11 bases remaining between them. There are 12 residues in the CDR3.